This T cell receptor (beta chain) was identified in a study of OX40 agonist ivuxolimab in advanced cancers. Looking at the study overall: Patients were infused with ivuxolimab every 2 weeks at 0.01 to 10 mg/kg.

By its share, this clone is medium-sized. Its antigen is still unknown. Only in-frame clones appear in the TCRdb table, and some are missing; sequencing was by immunoSEQ multiplex PCR. The sample lists fewer than 45,000 clones; roughly 90% were seen once. Study-level results: More expanded clones were seen, on average, in CD8+ T cells than in CD4+.

The CDR3 length is 14 residues. The junction had 5 bases not matched to a gene; V was cut back by 5 bases and J by 2 bases. Germline V gene lookup returns CDR1 SEHNR and CDR2 FQNEAQ (reference sequence). The V call is TRBV7-9, the J call TRBJ2-5; 7 nucleotides agree with TRBD1. Sequenced here: CD4+ or CD8+ T cells sorted from blood, sampled in a trial of the OX40 agonist ivuxolimab. The clonotype comes from an adult with an advanced solid tumor such as melanoma, head and neck, liver or kidney cancer. The chain's CDR3 is CASSPRGQQETQYF. For the CDR3, the DNA is TGTGCCAGCAGCCCCCGGGGACAGCAAGAGACCCAGTACTTC.